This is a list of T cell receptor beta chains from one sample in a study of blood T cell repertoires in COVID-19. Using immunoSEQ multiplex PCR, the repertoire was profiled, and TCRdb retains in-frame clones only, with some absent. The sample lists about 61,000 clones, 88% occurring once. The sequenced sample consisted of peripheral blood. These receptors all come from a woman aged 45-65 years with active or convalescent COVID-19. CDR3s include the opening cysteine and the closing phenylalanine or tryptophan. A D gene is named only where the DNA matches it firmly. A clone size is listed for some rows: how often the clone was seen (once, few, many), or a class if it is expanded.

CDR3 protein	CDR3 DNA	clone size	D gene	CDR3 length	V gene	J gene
CASRLDSLSTEAFF	TGTGCCAGTAGGTTGGACAGCCTTAGCACTGAAGCTTTCTTT	-	-	14	TRBV19	TRBJ1-1
CASSLRLAGLTDTQYF	TGTGCCAGCAGCCTGCGACTAGCGGGGCTCACAGATACGCAGTATTTT	-	TRBD2	16	TRBV5-4	TRBJ2-3
CSVEAPSGTEAFF	TGCAGCGTTGAAGCCCCCAGCGGCACTGAAGCTTTCTTT	-	-	13	TRBV29-1	TRBJ1-1
CASSLSGVQETQYF	TGTGCCAGCAGCTTGTCGGGGGTTCAAGAGACCCAGTACTTC	-	-	14	TRBV5-6	TRBJ2-5
CASTGRSGYEQYF	TGTGCCAGCACCGGGAGGTCGGGCTACGAGCAGTACTTC	-	TRBD2	13	TRBV6-5	TRBJ2-7
CASRTGTSNSPLHF	TGTGCCAGCAGGACCGGGACAAGCAATTCACCCCTCCACTTT	-	-	14	TRBV2	TRBJ1-6
CASSQSSYNSPLHF	TGTGCCAGCAGCCAATCCTCCTATAATTCACCCCTCCACTTT	-	-	14	TRBV6-4	TRBJ1-6
CASSPTPLSSSSTDTQYF	TGTGCTAGCAGCCCCACCCCCCTCTCTAGCTCTAGCACAGATACGCAGTATTTT	-	-	18	TRBV7-7	TRBJ2-3
CASSSGLAYNEQFF	TGTGCCAGCAGCTCGGGACTAGCCTACAATGAGCAGTTCTTC	-	TRBD2	14	TRBV7-9	TRBJ2-1
CASSLEQGTDTQYF	TGTGCCAGCAGCTTGGAACAGGGCACAGATACGCAGTATTTT	-	-	14	TRBV7-9	TRBJ2-3
CASSATSGRALDTQYF	TGTGCCAGCAGCGCGACTAGCGGGAGGGCCTTGGATACGCAGTATTTT	-	TRBD2	16	TRBV9	TRBJ2-3
CASSSQINTEAFF	TGTGCCAGTAGTTCCCAAATTAACACTGAAGCTTTCTTT	-	-	13	TRBV19	TRBJ1-1
CASSNGLGQNNEQFF	TGTGCCAGCAGCAACGGACTAGGGCAAAACAATGAGCAGTTCTTC	-	TRBD2	15	TRBV5-6	TRBJ2-1
CASSQDWAGLTDTQYF	TGTGCCAGCAGCCAAGATTGGGCGGGCCTCACAGATACGCAGTATTTT	-	-	16	TRBV3-1/TRBV3-2	TRBJ2-3
CASSLSGNTEAFF	TGTGCCAGCAGTTTATCAGGGAACACTGAAGCTTTCTTT	-	-	13	TRBV28	TRBJ1-1
CASSLEGSNQPQHF	TGTGCCAGCAGCTTAGAGGGGAGCAATCAGCCCCAGCATTTT	-	-	14	TRBV7-9	TRBJ1-5
CASGTSAEGVSPLHF	TGTGCCAGCGGTACGTCGGCGGAGGGAGTGTCACCCCTCCACTTT	few	-	15	TRBV28	TRBJ1-6
CASSFDPGASGYTF	TGTGCCAGCAGCTTCGATCCAGGGGCGAGCGGCTACACCTTC	-	-	14	TRBV5-5	TRBJ1-2
CASSQVGGRAQNIQYF	TGTGCCAGCAGCCAAGTCGGCGGGAGGGCCCAAAACATTCAGTACTTC	-	TRBD2	16	TRBV3-1/TRBV3-2	TRBJ2-4
CASSDTGDNEKLFF	TGTGCCAGCAGCGATACAGGGGACAATGAAAAACTGTTTTTT	-	TRBD1	14	TRBV2	TRBJ1-4
CASSLDLGGARSGNTIYF	TGTGCCAGCAGCTTAGATCTAGGCGGGGCCCGCTCTGGAAACACCATATATTTT	-	-	18	TRBV11-2	TRBJ1-3
CATSRDPVNEQFF	TGTGCCACCAGCAGAGATCCGGTGAATGAGCAGTTCTTC	once	-	13	TRBV15	TRBJ2-1
CASNLQGDQPQHF	TGTGCCAGCAATCTTCAGGGGGATCAGCCCCAGCATTTT	-	TRBD1	13	TRBV6-5	TRBJ1-5
CASSTDRDNTEAFF	TGTGCCAGCAGCACGGACAGGGACAACACTGAAGCTTTCTTT	-	-	14	TRBV21-1	TRBJ1-1
CASSVRGQGLGLSGANVLTF	TGTGCCAGCAGCGTACGGGGACAGGGACTAGGGCTCTCTGGGGCCAACGTCCTGACTTTC	-	-	20	TRBV9	TRBJ2-6
CASSLGTGNEAFF	TGTGCCAGCAGCTTAGGGACAGGGAATGAAGCTTTCTTT	-	TRBD1	13	TRBV7-3	TRBJ1-1
CASSESGTEETQYF	TGTGCCAGCAGTGAGTCAGGGACAGAAGAGACCCAGTACTTC	-	TRBD1	14	TRBV2	TRBJ2-5
CASSPGLAGTLEQYF	TGTGCCAGCAGCCCTGGACTAGCGGGCACTCTCGAGCAGTACTTC	-	TRBD2	15	TRBV5-6	TRBJ2-7
CASSFARDGNEQFF	TGTGCCAGCAGCTTTGCCAGAGACGGGAATGAGCAGTTCTTC	-	-	14	TRBV7-9	TRBJ2-1
CASSSGRETQYF	TGTGCCAGCAGCTCCGGCAGGGAGACCCAGTACTTC	-	-	12	TRBV27	TRBJ2-5
CASSLDASSYEQYF	TGTGCCAGCAGCTTAGATGCTAGCTCCTACGAGCAGTACTTC	once	-	14	TRBV7-9	TRBJ2-7
CASSPGQGARNEQYF	TGTGCCAGCAGCCCAGGACAGGGGGCAAGGAACGAGCAGTACTTC	-	TRBD1	15	TRBV7-8	TRBJ2-7
CASSPPGGPNQPQHF	TGTGCCAGCTCACCGCCGGGGGGCCCGAATCAGCCCCAGCATTTT	-	-	15	TRBV18	TRBJ1-5
CASSVDRATGELFF	TGTGCCAGCAGTGTGGACAGGGCCACCGGGGAGCTGTTTTTT	-	TRBD1	14	TRBV25-1	TRBJ2-2
CSVGASREGTQYF	TGCAGCGTTGGAGCCAGCCGGGAGGGTACGCAGTATTTT	-	TRBD2	13	TRBV29-1	TRBJ2-3
CASSQPGQGAWMVFEQYF	TGCGCCAGCAGTCAACCGGGACAGGGGGCTTGGATGGTTTTCGAGCAGTACTTC	-	TRBD1	18	TRBV23-1	TRBJ2-7
CASSQGLDTFVAGELFF	TGTGCCAGCAGCCAAGGACTAGACACCTTTGTGGCCGGGGAGCTGTTTTTT	-	-	17	TRBV14	TRBJ2-2
CATRLTGGPYEQYF	TGTGCCACCCGATTAACTGGGGGCCCCTACGAGCAGTACTTC	-	-	14	TRBV19	TRBJ2-7
CASSEVPSGSSYNEQFF	TGTGCCAGCAGTGAGGTACCTAGCGGGAGCTCCTACAATGAGCAGTTCTTC	-	TRBD2	17	TRBV2	TRBJ2-1
CASSLIQGNQPQHF	TGTGCCAGCAGTTTGATACAGGGAAATCAGCCCCAGCATTTT	-	-	14	TRBV28	TRBJ1-5
CASSPSGRSYNEQFF	TGTGCCAGTAGTCCTAGCGGGAGATCATACAATGAGCAGTTCTTC	-	TRBD2	15	TRBV19	TRBJ2-1
CAIGEGGAGNEQFF	TGTGCCATCGGGGAAGGGGGAGCCGGAAATGAGCAGTTCTTC	once	-	14	TRBV10-3	TRBJ2-1
CATSSSIRGLAGGQQFF	TGTGCCACCAGCTCCTCAATCCGGGGACTAGCGGGAGGTCAGCAGTTCTTC	-	TRBD2	17	TRBV15	TRBJ2-1
CASMLTGGANQPQHF	TGTGCCAGTATGTTAACGGGCGGGGCCAATCAGCCCCAGCATTTT	-	-	15	TRBV19	TRBJ1-5
CASSNRTALSGNTIYF	TGCGCCAGCAGCAATCGGACAGCCCTCTCTGGAAACACCATATATTTT	-	-	16	TRBV5-1	TRBJ1-3
CASSNGDLPGGQVYEQYF	TGTGCCAGCAGCAACGGGGACCTACCAGGGGGACAGGTCTACGAGCAGTACTTC	-	-	18	TRBV21-1	TRBJ2-7
CASSEGVNTEAFF	TGTGCCAGCAGTGAGGGCGTGAACACTGAAGCTTTCTTT	-	-	13	TRBV6-4	TRBJ1-1